Included here is one TCR beta chain sequence, with context. Patient sample counts ranged from 1 to 8, pretreatment and on-treatment. This sample is part of a study of PD-L1 blockade in urothelial cancer. The table came from immunoSEQ multiplex PCR; TCRdb's copy has only in-frame clones and leaves some out. The sample comprises 15,000 to 20,000 clones, about nine tenths of which are singletons, and 5.5% to 7% rests with the top ten. Germline V gene lookup returns CDR1 MNHEY and CDR2 SMNVEV (reference sequence). The CDR3 sequence is 15 residues long. V shed 4 bases, J shed 9 bases, and the junction held 9 bases outside the gene matches.

The chain uses TRBV27 and TRBJ2-1, with TRBD2 matching over 10 bases. The sequence came from a man aged 45-60 years with urothelial cancer. The specimen was PBMCs, collected around atezolizumab (anti-PD-L1) treatment. The CDR3 reads CASSSLAGEVSEQFF. Written as DNA, the CDR3 is TGTGCCAGCAGTTCCCTAGCGGGGGAGGTTAGTGAGCAGTTCTTC.